The 15 T cell receptor beta chains below were found in one sample sequenced in a study of blood T cell repertoires in COVID-19. TCRdb's table, derived via immunoSEQ multiplex PCR, lists solely in-frame clones and lacks some. The table has some 56,000 clones, around 88% seen once. The source material was peripheral blood. These TCRs come from a woman older than 75 with acute or convalescent COVID-19.

This rearrangement joins TRBV15 to TRBJ2-1; 7 positions match TRBD2. The germline gives CDR1 LNHNV, CDR2 YYDKDF (reference sequence). V shed 8 bases, J shed 1 base, and the junction held 5 bases outside the gene matches. There are 14 residues in the CDR3. This chain's CDR3 is CATFPGLSYNEQFF. The CDR3 nucleotides are TGTGCCACCTTCCCGGGACTATCCTACAATGAGCAGTTCTTC.

This chain connects TRBV7-9 to TRBJ2-1, with D possibly TRBD2 on 6 matching bases. V lost 1 base and J 6 bases, leaving 19 bases between the germline ends. The CDR3 length is 17 residues. Germline V gene data show CDR1 as SEHNR and CDR2 as FQNEAQ (reference sequence). This CDR3 is CASSLGLGLLTGNEQFF. The CDR3 DNA reads TGTGCCAGCAGCTTAGGGTTGGGACTTCTTACCGGCAATGAGCAGTTCTTC.

This clone has more than one count but fewer than ten. The chain uses TRBV9 and TRBJ2-1, with D perhaps matching TRBD2 (6 bases). V lost 0 bases, J lost 4 bases, and 11 bases lay in between. The germline V gene encodes CDR1 SGDLS and CDR2 YYNGEE. The CDR3 has 15 residues. The CDR3, as DNA: TGTGCCAGCAGCGTAGCTGGGACTGTATACAATGAGCAGTTCTTC. Translated: CASSVAGTVYNEQFF.

The V gene is TRBV3-1 (or the pseudogene TRBV3-2), the J gene TRBJ2-1; 8 positions agree with TRBD1. Per germline, CDR1 LGHDT and CDR2 YNNKEL (reference sequence). CDR3 size: 16 residues. Trimming cost V 5 bases and J 6 bases; bases outside gene matches: 12. The CDR3 sequence: CASSRATGGRANEQFF. CDR3 DNA sequence: TGTGCCAGCAGCAGAGCCACAGGGGGACGGGCCAATGAGCAGTTCTTC.

This chain connects TRBV9 to TRBJ1-5; D remains ambiguous. The V end lost 0 bases, the J end lost 3 bases, and 16 bases lay between the germline ends. This CDR3 has 17 residues. Germline CDR1 is SGDLS and CDR2 is YYNGEE. Here the CDR3 reads CASSVGPGPGNNQPQHF. DNA of the CDR3: TGTGCCAGCAGCGTAGGTCCCGGCCCCGGGAACAATCAGCCCCAGCATTTT. Full variable domain (missing parts from reference TRBV9 and TRBJ1-5): DSGVTQTPKHLITATGQRVTLRCSPRSGDLSVYWYQQSLDQGLQFLIQYYNGEERAKGNILERFSAQQFPDLHSELNLSSLELGDSALYFCASSVGPGPGNNQPQHFGDGTRLSIL.

This rearrangement joins TRBV18 to TRBJ2-7; perhaps TRBD1 as D (5 bases). The CDR3 extends over 14 amino acids. V was trimmed by 3 bases and J by 6 bases, leaving 15 bases between them. The germline gives CDR1 KGHSH, CDR2 LQKENI. Here the CDR3 DNA reads TGTGCCAGCTCACCTGGGTCTCAGGGAAGCGAGCAGTACGTC. This codes for CASSPGSQGSEQYV.

This clone occurred once. This sequence joins TRBV5-1 and TRBJ2-1; weak D call: TRBD1 (5 bases). V was pared by 5 bases and J by 4 bases, with 13 bases between. The CDR3 length is 14 residues. The V gene's germline CDR1 is SGHRS and CDR2 YFSETQ. CDR3 sequence: CASSPATAYNEQFF. The CDR3 bases are TGCGCCAGCAGTCCTGCGACAGCATACAATGAGCAGTTCTTC.

The V gene is TRBV21-1, the J gene TRBJ2-7; the table gives TRBD2 as D, unverified against the DNA. TRBV21-1 is tagged as a pseudogene. The CDR3 spans 14 residues. CDR3 residues: CASSKVASDYEQYV. The DNA for the CDR3 is TGTGCCAGCAGCAAAGTCGCGTCTGACTACGAGCAGTACGTC.

The chain recombines TRBV2 with TRBJ2-3; a possible D gene is TRBD1 (5 bases). This CDR3 is built from 13 residues. The ends were cut back, 4 bases at V and 6 bases at J, with 11 bases in the middle. The germline V gene encodes CDR1 SNHLY and CDR2 FYNNEI. The CDR3 bases are TGTGCCAGCAGTGCAACCAGGGCGGATACGCAGTATTTT. Residues: CASSATRADTQYF.

The chain combines TRBV9 with TRBJ2-5, with a weak D call TRBD2 (6 bases). The CDR3 spans 15 residues. V lost 6 bases and J 5 bases, leaving 20 bases between the germline ends. CDR1 and CDR2 (germline): SGDLS, YYNGEE. The CDR3 DNA reads as TGTGCCAGCACCCTAGGACCGGGGGTCGGGGAGACCCAGTACTTC. It is translated as CASTLGPGVGETQYF.

This chain uses TRBV28 with TRBJ1-5; 11 bases are a match to TRBD1. This CDR3 comprises 14 residues. V lost 6 bases, J lost 2 bases, and 0 bases stayed unmatched. The germline V gene encodes CDR1 MDHEN and CDR2 SYDVKM. The CDR3 reads CASRGQGGNQPQHF. The CDR3 DNA sequence: TGTGCCAGCAGGGGACAGGGGGGCAATCAGCCCCAGCATTTT. The complete variable domain, with remaining parts taken from reference TRBV28 and TRBJ1-5, reads DVKVTQSSRYLVKRTGEKVFLECVQDMDHENMFWYRQDPGLGLRLIYFSYDVKMKEKGDIPEGYSVSREKKERFSLILESASTNQTSMYLCASRGQGGNQPQHFGDGTRLSIL.

The chain joins TRBV25-1 to TRBJ1-6; TRBD1 agrees at 7 bases. The CDR3 runs to 17 residues. V trimming: 6 bases; J trimming: 0 bases; junction bases outside the gene matches: 8. Per the germline V gene, CDR1 is MGHDK and CDR2 is SYGVNS. CDR3 bases: TGTGCCAGCAGAGAGGCGACAGGGAGCTCCTATAATTCACCCCTCCACTTT. Its translation is CASREATGSSYNSPLHF.

V is TRBV4-1 and J is TRBJ1-5; 7 nucleotides match TRBD1. Trimming took 1 base from V and 4 from J; bases not matched to a gene: 7. CDR1 MGHRA and CDR2 YSYEKL come from the germline V gene. The CDR3 contains 16 residues. CDR3 sequence reads: CASSQGGQPSNQPQHF. The CDR3 nucleotides are TGCGCCAGCAGCCAAGGGGGACAGCCGTCTAATCAGCCCCAGCATTTT.

The chain joins TRBV5-1 to TRBJ1-1, with TRBD1 matching 9 bases. Per the germline V gene, CDR1 is SGHRS and CDR2 is YFSETQ. The length of the CDR3 is 16 residues. Trimming removed 5 bases from V and 2 bases from J; junction bases left unmatched: 10. CDR3: CASRTTGGNGNTEAFF. The DNA of the CDR3 is TGCGCCAGCAGGACAACAGGGGGCAATGGCAACACTGAAGCTTTCTTT.

This clone has more than one count but fewer than ten. The chain employs TRBV9 and TRBJ2-2, with D unresolved. The CDR3 has 12 amino acids. Germline values: CDR1 SGDLS, CDR2 YYNGEE. The ends were cut back, 3 bases at V and 7 bases at J, with 7 bases in the middle. In DNA, the CDR3 is TGTGCCAGCAGCGCAACAATCGGGGAGCTGTTTTTT. It translates to CASSATIGELFF.